The TCR beta chain described here comes from a study of OX40 agonist ivuxolimab in advanced cancers. Study overall: Therapy given before enrollment (anti-PD-1, anti-PD-L1 or anti-CTLA-4) was allowed, and around 40% had some.

A word on this clone: Antigen: not known.

The data were produced by immunoSEQ multiplex PCR, yet TCRdb's version contains in-frame clones alone and is incomplete. The sample carries roughly 65,000 clones, 88% recorded once. Whole-study results and caveats: Antigen targets of the expanded peripheral T cells went undetermined.

Trimming removed 4 bases from V and 7 bases from J, with 20 bases in between. Germline V gene data show CDR1 as GTSNPN and CDR2 as SVGIG (reference sequence). The CDR3 runs to 15 residues. This receptor was obtained from an adult with an advanced solid tumor such as melanoma, head and neck, liver or kidney cancer. Material: CD4+ or CD8+ T cells sorted from blood, obtained in a trial of the OX40 agonist ivuxolimab. V and J are TRBV30 and TRBJ2-1; perhaps TRBD2 as D (6 bases). DNA for the CDR3: TGTGCCTGGACGAGGGTGCGGGGAAGTCAAAATGAGCAGTTCTTC. Protein sequence: CAWTRVRGSQNEQFF.